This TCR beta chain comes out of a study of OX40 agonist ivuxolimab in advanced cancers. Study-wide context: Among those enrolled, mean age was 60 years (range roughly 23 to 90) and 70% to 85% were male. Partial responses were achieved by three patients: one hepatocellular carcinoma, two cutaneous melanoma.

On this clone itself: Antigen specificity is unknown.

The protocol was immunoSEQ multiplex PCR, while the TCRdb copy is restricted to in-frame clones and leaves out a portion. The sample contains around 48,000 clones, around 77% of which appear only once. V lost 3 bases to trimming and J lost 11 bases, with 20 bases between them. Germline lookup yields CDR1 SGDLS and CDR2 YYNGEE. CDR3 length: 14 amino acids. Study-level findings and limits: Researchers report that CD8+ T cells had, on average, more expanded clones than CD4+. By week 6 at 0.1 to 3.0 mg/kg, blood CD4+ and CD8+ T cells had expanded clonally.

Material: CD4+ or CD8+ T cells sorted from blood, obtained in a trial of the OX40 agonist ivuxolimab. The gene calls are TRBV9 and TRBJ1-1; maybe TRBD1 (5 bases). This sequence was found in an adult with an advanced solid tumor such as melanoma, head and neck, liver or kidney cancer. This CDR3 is CASSGRQAGTGAFF. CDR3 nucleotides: TGTGCCAGCAGCGGTCGACAAGCGGGGACCGGCGCTTTCTTT. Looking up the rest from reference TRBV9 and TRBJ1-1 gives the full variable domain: DSGVTQTPKHLITATGQRVTLRCSPRSGDLSVYWYQQSLDQGLQFLIQYYNGEERAKGNILERFSAQQFPDLHSELNLSSLELGDSALYFCASSGRQAGTGAFFGQGTRLTVV.